The entry below gives a single T cell receptor beta chain sequence along with its context. This entry belongs to a study of T cell repertoires in ileal Crohn's disease. Study summary: About half received postoperative treatment, under 14 with thiopurines and under 20 anti-TNF.

Produced via immunoSEQ multiplex PCR; TCRdb's table is partial and in-frame only. The sample lists approximately 14,000 clones, 65% to 85% occurring once. After removal of 0 bases from V and 6 bases from J, the junction contained 3 bases not matched to a gene. Per the germline V gene, CDR1 is SGHRS and CDR2 is YFSETQ. The CDR3 is 14 residues long. Time point of the sample: neoterminal ileum biopsy at postoperative endoscopy, about 6 months after surgery. This receptor was obtained from an adult with Crohn's disease. Specimen: ileal tissue. The chain is built from TRBV5-1 and TRBJ1-1, with 9 bases matching TRBD1. The CDR3 region has the DNA TGCGCCAGCAGCTTGGTAGGGACAGGGTCTGAAGCTTTCTTT. Translated, it gives CASSLVGTGSEAFF.